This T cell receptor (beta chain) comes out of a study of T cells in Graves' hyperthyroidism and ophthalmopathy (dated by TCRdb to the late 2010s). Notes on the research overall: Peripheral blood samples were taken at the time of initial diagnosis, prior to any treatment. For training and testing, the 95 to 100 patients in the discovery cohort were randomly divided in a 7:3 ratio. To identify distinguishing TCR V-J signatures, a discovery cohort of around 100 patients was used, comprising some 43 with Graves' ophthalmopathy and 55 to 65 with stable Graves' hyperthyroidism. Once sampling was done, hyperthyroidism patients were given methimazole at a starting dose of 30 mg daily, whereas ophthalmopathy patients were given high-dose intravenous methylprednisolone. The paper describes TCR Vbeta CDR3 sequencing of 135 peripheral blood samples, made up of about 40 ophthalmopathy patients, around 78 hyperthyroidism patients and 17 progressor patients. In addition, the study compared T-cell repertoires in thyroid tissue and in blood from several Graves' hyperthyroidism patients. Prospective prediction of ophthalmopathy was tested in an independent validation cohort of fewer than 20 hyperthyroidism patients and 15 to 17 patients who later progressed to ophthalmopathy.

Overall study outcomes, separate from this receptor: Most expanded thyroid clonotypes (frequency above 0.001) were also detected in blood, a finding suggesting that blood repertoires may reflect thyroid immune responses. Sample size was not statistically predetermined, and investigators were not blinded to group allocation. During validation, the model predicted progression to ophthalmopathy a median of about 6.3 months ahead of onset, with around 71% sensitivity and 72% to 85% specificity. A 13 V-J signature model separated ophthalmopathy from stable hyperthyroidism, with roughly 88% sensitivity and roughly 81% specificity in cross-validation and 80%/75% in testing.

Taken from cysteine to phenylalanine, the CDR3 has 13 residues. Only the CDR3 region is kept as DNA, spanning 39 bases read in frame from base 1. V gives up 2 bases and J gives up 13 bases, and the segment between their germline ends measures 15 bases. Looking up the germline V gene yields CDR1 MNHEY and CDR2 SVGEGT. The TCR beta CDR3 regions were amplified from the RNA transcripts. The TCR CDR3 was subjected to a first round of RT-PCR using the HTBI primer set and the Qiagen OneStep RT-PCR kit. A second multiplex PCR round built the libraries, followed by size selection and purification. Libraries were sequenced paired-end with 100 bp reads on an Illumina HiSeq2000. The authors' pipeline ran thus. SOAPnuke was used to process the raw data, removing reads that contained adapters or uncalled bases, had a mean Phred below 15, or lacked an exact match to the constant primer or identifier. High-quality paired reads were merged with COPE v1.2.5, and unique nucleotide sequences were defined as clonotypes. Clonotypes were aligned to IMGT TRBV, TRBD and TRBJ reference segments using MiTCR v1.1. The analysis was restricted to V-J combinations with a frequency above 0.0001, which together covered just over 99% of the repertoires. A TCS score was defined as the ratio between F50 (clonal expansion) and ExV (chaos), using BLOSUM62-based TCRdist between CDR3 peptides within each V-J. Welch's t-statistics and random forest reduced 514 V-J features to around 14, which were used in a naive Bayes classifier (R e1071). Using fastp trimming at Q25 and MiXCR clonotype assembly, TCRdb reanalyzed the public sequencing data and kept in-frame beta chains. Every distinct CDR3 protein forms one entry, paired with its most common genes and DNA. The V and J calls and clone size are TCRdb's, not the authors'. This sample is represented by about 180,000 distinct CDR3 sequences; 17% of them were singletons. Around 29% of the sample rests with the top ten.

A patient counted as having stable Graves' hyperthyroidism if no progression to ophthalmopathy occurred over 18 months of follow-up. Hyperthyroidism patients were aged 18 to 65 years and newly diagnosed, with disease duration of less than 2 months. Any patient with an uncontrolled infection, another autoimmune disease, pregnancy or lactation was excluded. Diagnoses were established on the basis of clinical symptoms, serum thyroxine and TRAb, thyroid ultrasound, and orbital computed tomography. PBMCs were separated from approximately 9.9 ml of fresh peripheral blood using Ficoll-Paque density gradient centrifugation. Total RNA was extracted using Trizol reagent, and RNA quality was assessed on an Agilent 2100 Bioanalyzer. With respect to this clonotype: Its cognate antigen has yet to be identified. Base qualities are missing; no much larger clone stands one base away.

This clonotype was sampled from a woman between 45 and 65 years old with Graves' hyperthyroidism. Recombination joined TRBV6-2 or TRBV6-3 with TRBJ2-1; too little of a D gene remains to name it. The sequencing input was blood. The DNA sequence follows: TGTGCCAGCAGTTACCCTCCGAGCCAGACACAGTTCTTC. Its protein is CASSYPPSQTQFF.